Described below is a single T cell receptor (beta chain) sequence and its context. This may stem from a read error, because a much larger clone lies one nucleotide away. V was shortened by 3 bases and J by 3 bases, with 15 bases between the two germline ends. Germline V gene data show CDR1 as SEHNR and CDR2 as FQNEAQ (reference sequence). The CDR3 extends over 16 amino acids. This sample is part of a study of breast tumors, draining lymph nodes, adjacent tissues. TCRdb ran MiXCR on the multiplex PCR reads and lists one entry per CDR3 protein. The table shows roughly 260,000 distinct CDR3 sequences, with over 25% occurring only once. Samples came from axillary lymph nodes draining the breast cancer.

This TCR derives from a female donor with breast cancer. Some clones in this sample may be carry-over from other donors' samples. The chain employs TRBV7-9 and TRBJ1-5; D uncertain. The sequenced sample was axillary lymph node tissue. The CDR3 sequence: CASSLVGRKNNQPQHF. CDR3 DNA: TGTGCCAGCAGCTTGGTAGGGAGGAAAAACAATCAGCCCCAGCATTTT.